This T cell receptor beta chain was documented in a study of control samples from healthy donors and cancer patients. Sequencing was performed with immunoSEQ multiplex PCR; in TCRdb, only in-frame clones are kept and a portion is missing. Counted here are fewer than 300,000 clones, almost 85% occurring once; the ten biggest clones make up roughly 15%. The table lists this clone with a count of one. V lost 6 bases and J 4 bases, leaving 19 bases between the germline ends. This CDR3 region has 15 residues. CDR1 MDHEN and CDR2 SYDVKM come from the germline V gene. The chain recombines TRBV28 with TRBJ2-7; possibly TRBD1 for D (6 bases). The sequence derives from a woman in her sixties or seventies with lung cancer. Sequencing was carried out using PBMCs. CDR3 residues: CASSPRGLGLYEQYF. Here the CDR3 DNA reads TGTGCCAGCAGCCCCAGGGGTCTGGGGCTTTACGAGCAGTACTTC.